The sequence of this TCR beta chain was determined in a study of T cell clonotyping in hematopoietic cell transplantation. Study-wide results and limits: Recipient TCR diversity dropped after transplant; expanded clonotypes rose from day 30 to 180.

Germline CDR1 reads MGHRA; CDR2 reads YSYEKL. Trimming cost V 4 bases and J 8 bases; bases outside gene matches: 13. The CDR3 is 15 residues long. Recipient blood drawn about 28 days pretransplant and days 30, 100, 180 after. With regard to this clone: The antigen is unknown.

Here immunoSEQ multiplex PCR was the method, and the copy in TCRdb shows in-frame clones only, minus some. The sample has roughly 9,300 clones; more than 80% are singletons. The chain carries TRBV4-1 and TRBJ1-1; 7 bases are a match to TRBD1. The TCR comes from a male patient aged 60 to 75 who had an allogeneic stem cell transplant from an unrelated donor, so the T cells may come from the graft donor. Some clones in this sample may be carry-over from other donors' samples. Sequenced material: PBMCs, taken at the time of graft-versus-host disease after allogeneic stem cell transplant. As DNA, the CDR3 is TGCGCCAGCAGCCGGGCCGGACAGGCGACATCCGAAGCTTTCTTT. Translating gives CASSRAGQATSEAFF.